This entry features one T cell receptor beta chain sequence. Per germline, CDR1 SGHVS and CDR2 FQNEAQ. J lost 3 bases, V lost 5 bases, and 13 bases had no gene match. The CDR3 loop spans 16 amino acids. As handled by the study authors: For nucleated cells, counts were estimated from reference gene primer amplification. Only in-frame clones appear in the TCRdb table, and some are missing; sequencing was by immunoSEQ multiplex PCR. From that table come the V and J calls and clone size; the DNA was used to work out D and trimming. The sample carries around 200,000 clones, more than 75% recorded once. This sample was included in a study of blood T cell repertoires in COVID-19. Study as a whole: Researchers got acute and convalescent COVID-19 samples from the United States, Italy and Spain. T cells, B-cell-depleted T cells, or PBMCs provided the cDNA or gDNA that served as material.

The TCR was taken from a man in his forties or fifties with active or convalescent COVID-19. The chain joins TRBV7-8 to TRBJ2-7; 7 bases agree with TRBD1. Source material: peripheral blood. CDR3 coding DNA: TGTGCCAGCAGCCCCCTCCAGGGACAGACCAACTACGAGCAGTACTTC. This codes for CASSPLQGQTNYEQYF.